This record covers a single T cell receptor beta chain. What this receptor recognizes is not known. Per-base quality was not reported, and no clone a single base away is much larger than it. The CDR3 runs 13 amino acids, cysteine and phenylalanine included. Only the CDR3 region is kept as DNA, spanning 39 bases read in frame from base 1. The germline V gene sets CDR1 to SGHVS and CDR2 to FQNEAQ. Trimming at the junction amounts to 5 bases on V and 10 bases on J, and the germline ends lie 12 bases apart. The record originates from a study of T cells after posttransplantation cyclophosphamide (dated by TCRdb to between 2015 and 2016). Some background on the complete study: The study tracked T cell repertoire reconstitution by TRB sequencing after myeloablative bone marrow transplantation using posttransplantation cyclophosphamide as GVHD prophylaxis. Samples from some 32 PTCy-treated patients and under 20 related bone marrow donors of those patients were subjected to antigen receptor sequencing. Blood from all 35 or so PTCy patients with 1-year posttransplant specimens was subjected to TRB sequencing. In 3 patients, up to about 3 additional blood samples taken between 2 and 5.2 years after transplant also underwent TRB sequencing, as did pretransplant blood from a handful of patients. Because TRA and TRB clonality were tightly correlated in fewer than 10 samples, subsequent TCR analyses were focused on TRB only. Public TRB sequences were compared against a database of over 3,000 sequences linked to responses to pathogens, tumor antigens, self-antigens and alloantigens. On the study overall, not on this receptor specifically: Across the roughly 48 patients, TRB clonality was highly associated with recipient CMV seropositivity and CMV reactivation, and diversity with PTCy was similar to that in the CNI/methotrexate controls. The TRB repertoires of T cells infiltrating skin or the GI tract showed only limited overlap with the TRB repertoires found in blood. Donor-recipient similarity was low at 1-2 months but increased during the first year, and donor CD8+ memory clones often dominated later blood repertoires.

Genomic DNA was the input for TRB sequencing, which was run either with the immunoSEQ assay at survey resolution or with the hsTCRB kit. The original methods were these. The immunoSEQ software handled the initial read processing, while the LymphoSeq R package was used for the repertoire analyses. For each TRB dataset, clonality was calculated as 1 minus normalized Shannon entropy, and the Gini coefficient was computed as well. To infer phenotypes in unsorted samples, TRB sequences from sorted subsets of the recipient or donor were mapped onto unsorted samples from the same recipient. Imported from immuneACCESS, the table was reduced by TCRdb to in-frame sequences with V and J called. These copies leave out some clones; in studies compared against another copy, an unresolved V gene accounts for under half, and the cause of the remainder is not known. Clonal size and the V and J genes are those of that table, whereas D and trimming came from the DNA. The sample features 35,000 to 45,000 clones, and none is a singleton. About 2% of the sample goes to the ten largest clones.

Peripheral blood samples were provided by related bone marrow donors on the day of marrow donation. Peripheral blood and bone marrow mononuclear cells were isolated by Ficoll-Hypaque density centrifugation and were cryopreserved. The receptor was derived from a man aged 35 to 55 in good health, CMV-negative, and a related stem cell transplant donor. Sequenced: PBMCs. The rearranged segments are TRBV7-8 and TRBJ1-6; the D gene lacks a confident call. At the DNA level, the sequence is TGTGCCAGCAGCCTCAATAGCTACTCACCCCTCCACTTT. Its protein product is CASSLNSYSPLHF.